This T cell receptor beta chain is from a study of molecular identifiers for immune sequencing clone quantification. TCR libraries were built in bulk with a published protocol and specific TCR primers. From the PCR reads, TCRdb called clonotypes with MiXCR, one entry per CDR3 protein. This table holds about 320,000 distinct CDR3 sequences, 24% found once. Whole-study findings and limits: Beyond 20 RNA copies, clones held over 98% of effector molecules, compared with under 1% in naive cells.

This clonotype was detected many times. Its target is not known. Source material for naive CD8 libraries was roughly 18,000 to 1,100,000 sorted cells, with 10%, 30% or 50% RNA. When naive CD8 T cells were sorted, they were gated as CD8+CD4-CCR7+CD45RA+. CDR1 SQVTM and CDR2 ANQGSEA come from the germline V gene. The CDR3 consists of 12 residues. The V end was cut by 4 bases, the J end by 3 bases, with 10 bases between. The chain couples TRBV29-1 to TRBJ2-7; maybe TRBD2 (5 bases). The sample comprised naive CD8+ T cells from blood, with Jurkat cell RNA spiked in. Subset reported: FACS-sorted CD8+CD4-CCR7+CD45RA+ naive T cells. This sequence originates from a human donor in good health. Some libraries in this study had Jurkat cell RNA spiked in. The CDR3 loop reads CSVGTGYYEQYF. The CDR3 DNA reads TGCAGCGTTGGGACGGGGTACTACGAGCAGTACTTC.